This T cell receptor beta chain was identified in a study of metastatic and nonmetastatic thyroid tumors. Study as a whole: From malignant and benign thyroid patients, repertoires in blood and in tumor or nodule tissue were compared. Study-level results: As reported, TCR beta diversity in blood and tumor was significantly higher in malignant thyroid tumors than in benign nodules.

Losses at the gene ends were 3 bases for V and 6 bases for J; bases not matched to a gene: 0. Germline-derived CDR1 and CDR2 are DFQATT and SNEGSKA (reference sequence). The CDR3 totals 11 residues. In the study's own analysis: Clinicopathological groups supplied CDR3 differences that were used to build a distant-metastasis classifier for papillary thyroid cancer. TCRdb reanalyzed the PCR reads via MiXCR. The V and J calls were determined by TCRdb, not by the authors. This repertoire shows tens of thousands of clones, 15% found once; its top ten account for 15% to 19%. This clone has at least ten counts. Its specificity is not known. No treatment of any kind had been given to any patient before thyroid surgery.

This TCR derives from a male donor with papillary thyroid cancer or a benign thyroid nodule (not recorded which). Some clones in this sample may be carry-over from other donors' samples. The chain recombines TRBV20-1 with TRBJ2-7; 9 bases fit TRBD1. Sequenced input: blood. The CDR3 is CSARDRGEQYF. The CDR3 DNA sequence: TGCAGTGCTAGGGACAGGGGCGAGCAGTACTTC.